This T cell receptor beta chain is from a study of OX40 agonist ivuxolimab in advanced cancers. Study-wide background: Age averaged around 54 years (range roughly 23 to 79), and roughly 80% were male.

General study results and limits: Clonal expansion from baseline to week 6 occurred in both CD4+ and CD8+ T cells. No antigen was identified for the clonally expanded peripheral T cells.

This clone was counted once. Its antigen remains unknown. V trimming: 3 bases; J trimming: 4 bases; junction bases outside the gene matches: 6. In germline, CDR1 is LNHDA, CDR2 SQIVND (reference sequence). CDR3 length equals 17 residues. Excluded were patients having autoimmune disease history or systemic immunosuppression. Profiling relied on immunoSEQ multiplex PCR, and the TCRdb table lists in-frame clones only, not all of them. The repertoire holds 65,000 to 100,000 clones, more than 85% seen once, with around 7% in the top ten. The receptor was isolated from an adult with an advanced solid tumor such as melanoma, head and neck, liver or kidney cancer. The sample was CD4+ or CD8+ T cells sorted from blood, taken in a trial of the OX40 agonist ivuxolimab. The gene calls are TRBV19 and TRBJ2-1; the match to TRBD2 covers 13 bases. CDR3 protein: CASSILQGLAGYNEQFF. CDR3 coding DNA: TGTGCCAGTAGTATTCTCCAGGGACTAGCGGGATACAATGAGCAGTTCTTC.